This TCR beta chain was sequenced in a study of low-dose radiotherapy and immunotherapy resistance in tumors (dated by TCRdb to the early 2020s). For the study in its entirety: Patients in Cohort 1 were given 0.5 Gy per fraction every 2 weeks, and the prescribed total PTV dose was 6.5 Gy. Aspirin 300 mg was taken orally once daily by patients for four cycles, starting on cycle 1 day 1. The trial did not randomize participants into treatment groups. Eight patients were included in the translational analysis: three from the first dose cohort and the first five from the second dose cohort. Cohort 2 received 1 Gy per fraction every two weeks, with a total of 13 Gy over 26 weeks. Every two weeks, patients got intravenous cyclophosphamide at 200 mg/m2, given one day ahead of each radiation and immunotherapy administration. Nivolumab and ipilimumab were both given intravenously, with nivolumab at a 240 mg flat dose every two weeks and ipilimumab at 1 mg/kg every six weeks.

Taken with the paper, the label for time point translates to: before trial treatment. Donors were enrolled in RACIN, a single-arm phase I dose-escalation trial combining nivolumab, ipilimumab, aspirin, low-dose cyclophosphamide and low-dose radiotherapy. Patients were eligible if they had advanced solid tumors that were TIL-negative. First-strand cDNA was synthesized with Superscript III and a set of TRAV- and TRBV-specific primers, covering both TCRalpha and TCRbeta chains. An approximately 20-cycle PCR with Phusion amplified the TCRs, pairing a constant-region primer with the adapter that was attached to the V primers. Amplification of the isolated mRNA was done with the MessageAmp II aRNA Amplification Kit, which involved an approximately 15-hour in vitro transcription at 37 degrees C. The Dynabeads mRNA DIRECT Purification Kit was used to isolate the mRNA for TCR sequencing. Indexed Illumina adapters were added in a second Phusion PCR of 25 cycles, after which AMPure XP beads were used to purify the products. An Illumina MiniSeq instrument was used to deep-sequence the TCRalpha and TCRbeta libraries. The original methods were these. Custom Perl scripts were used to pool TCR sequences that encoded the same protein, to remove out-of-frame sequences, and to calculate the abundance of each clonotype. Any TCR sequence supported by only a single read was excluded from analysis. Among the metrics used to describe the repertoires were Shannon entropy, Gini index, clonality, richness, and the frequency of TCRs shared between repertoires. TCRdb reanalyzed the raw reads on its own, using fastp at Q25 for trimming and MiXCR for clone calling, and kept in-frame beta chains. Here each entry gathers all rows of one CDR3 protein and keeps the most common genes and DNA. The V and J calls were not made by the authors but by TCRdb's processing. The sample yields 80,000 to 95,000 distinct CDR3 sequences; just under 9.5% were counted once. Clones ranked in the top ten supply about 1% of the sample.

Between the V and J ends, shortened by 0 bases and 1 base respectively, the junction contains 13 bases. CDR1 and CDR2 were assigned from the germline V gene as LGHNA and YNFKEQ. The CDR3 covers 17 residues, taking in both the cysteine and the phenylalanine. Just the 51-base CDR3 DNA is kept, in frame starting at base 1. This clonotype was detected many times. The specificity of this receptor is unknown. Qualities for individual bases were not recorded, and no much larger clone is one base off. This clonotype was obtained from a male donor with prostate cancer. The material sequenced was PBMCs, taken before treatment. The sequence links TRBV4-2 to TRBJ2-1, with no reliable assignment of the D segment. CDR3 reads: CASSQDGAASSYNEQFF. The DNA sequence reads TGTGCCAGCAGCCAAGATGGCGCGGCCTCTTCCTACAATGAGCAGTTCTTC.